This T cell receptor (beta chain) was identified during a study of T cell changes during pregnancy in multiple sclerosis. TCRdb's table, derived via immunoSEQ multiplex PCR, lists solely in-frame clones and lacks some. The sample consists of around 62,000 clones, about 89% of them appearing once. The germline V gene encodes CDR1 SGHDN and CDR2 FVKESK. This CDR3 has 14 amino acids. The ends were cut back, 2 bases at V and 0 bases at J, with 7 bases in the middle. The clonotype was recovered from a female donor with multiple sclerosis, enrolled in a pregnancy study. The chain combines TRBV14 with TRBJ2-5; the D is unclear. The sample consisted of CD4+ T cells from peripheral blood mononuclear cells, taken in the first trimester of pregnancy. As DNA, the CDR3 is TGTGCCAGCAGCCAACTTTCGTACCAAGAGACCCAGTACTTC. The encoded protein is CASSQLSYQETQYF.